A single sample is the source of the 32 T cell receptor beta chains below, sequenced in a study of regulatory T cells in long-lasting Graves disease. Building the TCR beta libraries relied on iRepertoire HTBI primers, and CDR3 regions underwent Arm-PCR. MiXCR was run by TCRdb on the multiplex PCR reads, yielding one entry per CDR3 protein. This sample carries a few hundred thousand distinct CDR3 sequences, about a quarter of them seen once, and the ten largest clones take roughly 30%. As to time point: persistent/refractory GD, antithyroid drugs over 5 years with positive TRAb. With RNA extracted from PBMCs as input, the TCR library was made. Source: peripheral blood mononuclear cells (PBMCs), taken when the disease was refractory, from a patient treated with antithyroid drugs. The source is a female donor with Graves disease.

This clonotype was observed a handful of times. The chain links TRBV7-2 to TRBJ2-5, with TRBD2 matching over 7 bases. After removal of 7 bases from V and 3 bases from J, the junction contained 5 bases not matched to a gene. CDR3 length: 13 residues. CDR1 is SGHTA, CDR2 FQGNSA, per germline. The CDR3 protein is CASMRGNKETQYF. As DNA, the CDR3 is TGTGCCAGCATGCGGGGGAATAAAGAGACCCAGTACTTC.

This clonotype was counted many times. The J gene is TRBJ2-3, the V gene TRBV2; D may be TRBD1 (6 bases). The V end lost 3 bases, the J end lost 4 bases, and 17 bases lay between the germline ends. This CDR3 has 16 amino acids. CDR1 is SNHLY, CDR2 FYNNEI, per germline. DNA of the CDR3: TGTGCCAGCAGTGAGAGGGAACAGGGTGCCCCAGATACGCAGTATTTT. This translates into CASSEREQGAPDTQYF.

This clonotype was seen many times. The chain recombines TRBV2 with TRBJ1-5; tentative D call: TRBD1 (5 bases). V lost 2 bases and J 4 bases, leaving 9 bases between the germline ends. Germline V CDR1 and CDR2: SNHLY, FYNNEI. This CDR3 region has 14 residues. This CDR3 reads CASSEQGLNQPQHF. The DNA for the CDR3 is TGTGCCAGCAGTGAACAGGGACTAAATCAGCCCCAGCATTTT.

The gene calls are TRBV5-1 and TRBJ2-7; D uncertain. Germline CDR1 is SGHRS and CDR2 is YFSETQ. This CDR3 has 16 amino acids. The V and J ends lost 1 base and 1 base respectively, with 15 bases between them. The CDR3: CASSLLPVDTSYEQYF. The CDR3 nucleotides are TGCGCCAGCAGCTTGTTGCCGGTTGACACTTCCTACGAGCAGTACTTC. Combining the CDR3 with reference TRBV5-1 and TRBJ2-7 gives the whole variable domain KAGVTQTPRYLIKTRGQQVTLSCSPISGHRSVSWYQQTPGQGLQFLFEYFSETQRNKGNFPGRFSGRQFSNSRSEMNVSTLELGDSALYLCASSLLPVDTSYEQYFGPGTRLTVT.

V is TRBV7-2 and J is TRBJ2-3; no clear D. The V gene lost 7 bases and the J gene lost 7 bases, with 12 bases spanning the gap. The germline V gene has CDR1 SGHTA and CDR2 FQGNSA. This CDR3 has 12 amino acids. This chain's CDR3 is CASTHRRYTQYF. The CDR3 DNA is TGTGCCAGCACCCATAGACGATATACGCAGTATTTT.

The V gene is TRBV7-2, the J gene TRBJ2-6, with 14 bases lining up with TRBD2. The V segment lost 5 bases and the J segment 0 bases; nucleotides outside the gene matches: 6. This CDR3 spans 19 amino acids. Germline CDR1 and CDR2: SGHTA and FQGNSA. As DNA, the CDR3 is TGTGCCAGCAGCGAAGGGACTAGCGGGAGAATCTCTGGGGCCAACGTCCTGACTTTC. It is translated as CASSEGTSGRISGANVLTF.

Many counts were recorded for this clonotype. This sequence joins TRBV2 and TRBJ1-2; weak D call: TRBD1 (6 bases). The CDR3 runs 14 residues. V lost 0 bases, J lost 2 bases, and 7 bases lay in between. The germline V gene has CDR1 SNHLY and CDR2 FYNNEI. CDR3 residues: CASSEARGNYGYTF. CDR3 bases: TGTGCCAGCAGTGAAGCCAGGGGAAACTATGGCTACACCTTC.

The chain couples TRBV20-1 to TRBJ2-3; the match to TRBD2 covers 7 bases. Per germline, CDR1 DFQATT and CDR2 SNEGSKA (reference sequence). V shed 3 bases, J shed 6 bases, and the junction held 9 bases outside the gene matches. The CDR3 has 14 amino acids. DNA for the CDR3: TGCAGTGCTAGTTCGGGACGGGGAGGGGATACGCAGTATTTT. As protein: CSASSGRGGDTQYF.

This clonotype was observed a handful of times. The rearrangement joins TRBV5-1 to TRBJ1-1; D not certain. Trimming removed 0 bases from V and 8 bases from J, with 8 bases in between. The CDR3 runs 12 residues. Germline CDR1 reads SGHRS; CDR2 reads YFSETQ. CDR3 DNA sequence: TGCGCCAGCAGCTTGGCCGGGCCAGAAGCTTTCTTT. As protein: CASSLAGPEAFF.

This clonotype was picked up a small number of times. The chain carries TRBV19 and TRBJ1-5; D gene ambiguous. Germline V gene data show CDR1 as LNHDA and CDR2 as SQIVND (reference sequence). The V end was cut by 3 bases, the J end by 7 bases, with 16 bases between. The CDR3 is 15 residues long. This CDR3 reads CASSMARAYGQPQHF. CDR3 nucleotides: TGTGCCAGTAGTATGGCGAGGGCGTACGGGCAGCCCCAGCATTTT.

The CDR3 loop is CASSLTGGAPFYGYTF. CDR3 DNA sequence: TGCGCCAGCAGCCTAACGGGGGGGGCGCCGTTCTATGGCTACACCTTC. The rearrangement joins TRBV5-1 to TRBJ1-2; D is perhaps TRBD1 (6 bases). This CDR3 is 16 amino acids long. Germline V gene data show CDR1 as SGHRS and CDR2 as YFSETQ. Trimming removed 4 bases from V and 4 bases from J, with 20 bases in between. Complete variable domain (other parts from reference TRBV5-1 and TRBJ1-2): KAGVTQTPRYLIKTRGQQVTLSCSPISGHRSVSWYQQTPGQGLQFLFEYFSETQRNKGNFPGRFSGRQFSNSRSEMNVSTLELGDSALYLCASSLTGGAPFYGYTFGSGTRLTVV.

This chain links TRBV7-2 with TRBJ1-1; TRBD1 agrees at 8 bases. Germline V gives CDR1 SGHTA, CDR2 FQGNSA. With 6 bases clipped from V and 11 bases from J, the junction kept 8 bases outside the gene matches. This CDR3 is built from 12 residues. As DNA, the CDR3 is TGTGCCAGCAGTCTCGGGGACAGGTCCGCTTTCTTT. Translating gives CASSLGDRSAFF.

V usage is TRBV5-5 and J usage is TRBJ2-5; 7 bases are shared with TRBD1. CDR3 length: 15 amino acids. Germline CDR1 and CDR2: SGHKS and YYEKEE (reference sequence). Trimming cost V 4 bases and J 2 bases; bases outside gene matches: 8. CDR3 bases: TGTGCCAGCAGCCCGGAGACAGGGCGGCAAGAGACCCAGTACTTC. It translates to CASSPETGRQETQYF. Using reference TRBV5-5 and TRBJ2-5 for the parts outside the CDR3, the full variable domain is DAGVTQSPTHLIKTRGQQVTLRCSPISGHKSVSWYQQVLGQGPQFIFQYYEKEERGRGNFPDRFSARQFPNYSSELNVNALLLGDSALYLCASSPETGRQETQYFGPGTRLLVL.

A note on this clonotype: One end of the junction does not line up with germline, which may come from a read error. The chain uses TRBV12-3 or TRBV12-4 and TRBJ2-7; D remains unclear. This CDR3 spans 11 amino acids. The CDR3 loop is CVSSESREQYF. CDR3 sequence (DNA): TGTGTCAGCAGTGAATCGAGGGAGCAGTACTTC.

Ten or more counts support this clonotype. This chain links TRBV30 with TRBJ1-1; D is uncertain. CDR1 is GTSNPN, CDR2 SVGIG, per germline (reference sequence). This CDR3 is 12 amino acids long. V lost 2 bases to trimming and J lost 11 bases, with 15 bases between them. The CDR3 loop is CAWSSPHPLAFF. DNA for the CDR3: TGTGCCTGGAGTAGCCCCCACCCCCTCGCTTTCTTT.

The V gene is TRBV7-2, the J gene TRBJ2-7, with a weak D call TRBD2 (7 bases). CDR3 length equals 20 residues. Between the trimmed V and J ends, which lost 1 base and 2 bases, there was a span of 27 bases. Germline V gene lookup returns CDR1 SGHTA and CDR2 FQGNSA. CDR3 nucleotide sequence: TGTGCCAGCAGCTTAGTTAGCGGGCGGGGGTCAACAGGGAAACCCTACGAGCAGTACTTC. Its protein product is CASSLVSGRGSTGKPYEQYF.

This clonotype was picked up many times. The chain couples TRBV28 to TRBJ1-1; TRBD1 is a possible D gene (6 bases). Trimming left V 4 bases short and J 1 base short, with 19 bases between. The CDR3 contains 17 residues. Per the germline V gene, CDR1 is MDHEN and CDR2 is SYDVKM. CDR3 coding DNA: TGTGCCAGCAGTTATCACCCCAGGGGATTCAGGAACACTGAAGCTTTCTTT. Protein sequence: CASSYHPRGFRNTEAFF.

This clonotype has a count of ten or more. The rearrangement links TRBV2 to TRBJ2-7, with D possibly TRBD2 on 6 matching bases. V lost 8 bases, J lost 0 bases, and 11 bases lay in between. The germline CDR1 and CDR2 sequences are SNHLY and FYNNEI. The CDR3 has 13 residues. The CDR3 here is CASGEEFSYEQYF. In nucleotides, the CDR3 is TGTGCCAGCGGGGAGGAATTCTCCTACGAGCAGTACTTC.

This clonotype was seen only a few times. The chain is built from TRBV6-1 and TRBJ2-1; D ambiguous. The CDR3 runs 15 residues. The V end lost 5 bases, the J end lost 0 bases, and 11 bases lay between the germline ends. Germline values: CDR1 MNHNS, CDR2 SASEGT. This chain's CDR3 is CASSPSVSSYNEQFF. The CDR3 DNA reads TGTGCCAGCAGTCCCTCGGTTAGCTCCTACAATGAGCAGTTCTTC.

This clonotype was observed many times. This chain uses TRBV30 with TRBJ1-2; 7 bases align to TRBD1. Losses at the gene ends were 2 bases for V and 5 bases for J; bases not matched to a gene: 2. Germline loops: CDR1 GTSNPN, CDR2 SVGIG (reference sequence). This CDR3 is built from 12 residues. The DNA of the CDR3 is TGTGCCTGGAGTACAGGGGCATATGGCTACACCTTC. Translated, it gives CAWSTGAYGYTF.

This clonotype came up a few times. This chain joins TRBV29-1 and TRBJ1-1; a weak D match, TRBD1 (5 bases). Germline assignment: CDR1 SQVTM and CDR2 ANQGSEA. This CDR3 is built from 12 residues. The V and J ends lost 4 bases and 5 bases respectively, with 11 bases between them. CDR3 loop: CSVVYQGTEAFF. The CDR3 DNA sequence: TGCAGCGTTGTCTATCAGGGTACTGAAGCTTTCTTT. Full variable domain (rest looked up from reference TRBV29-1 and TRBJ1-1): SAVISQKPSRDICQRGTSLTIQCQVDSQVTMMFWYRQQPGQSLTLIATANQGSEATYESGFVIDKFPISRPNLTFSTLTVSNMSPEDSSIYLCSVVYQGTEAFFGQGTRLTVV.

This clonotype was detected only a few times. J is TRBJ2-3 and V is TRBV30, with a weak D call TRBD2 (5 bases). The length of the CDR3 is 12 residues. Germline V gene data show CDR1 as GTSNPN and CDR2 as SVGIG (reference sequence). V gave up 1 base and J gave up 7 bases, with 9 bases separating them. The CDR3 region has the DNA TGTGCCTGGAGTGAGAGCGGAAATACGCAGTATTTT. This encodes CAWSESGNTQYF.

This clonotype has a handful of counts. V and J are TRBV6-9 and TRBJ2-7, with TRBD2 as a possible D gene (5 bases). The V gene lost 3 bases and the J gene lost 2 bases, with 14 bases spanning the gap. The CDR3 is 15 residues long. Looked up from germline, CDR1 is MNHGY and CDR2 is SVAAGI. CDR3 in amino acids: CASSYSGVGAYEQYF. The CDR3 coding sequence is TGTGCCAGCAGTTACTCCGGGGTTGGAGCCTACGAGCAGTACTTC.

With regard to this clonotype: No conserved phenylalanine or tryptophan is present at the end of the CDR3, so a read error is the likely explanation. This rearrangement joins TRBV7-2 to TRBJ1-4, with D uncertain. The CDR3 runs 17 residues. V dropped 1 base and J dropped 0 bases, with 12 bases sitting between them. Germline V CDR1 and CDR2: SGHTA, FQGNSA. CDR3 sequence reads: CASSLVPVKATNEKLFS. The CDR3 region has the DNA TGTGCCAGCAGCTTAGTTCCTGTAAAAGCAACTAATGAAAAACTGTTTTCT.

This clonotype was found a few times. This chain connects TRBV5-1 to TRBJ1-5; D remains unclear. CDR1 and CDR2 from the germline V gene are SGHRS and YFSETQ. V shed 0 bases and J shed 5 bases, with 6 bases lying between them. This CDR3 is built from 13 residues. CDR3 loop: CASSLEYDQPQHF. Written as DNA, the CDR3 is TGCGCCAGCAGCTTGGAGTACGATCAGCCCCAGCATTTT. The entire variable domain, with the rest obtained from reference TRBV5-1 and TRBJ1-5, is as follows: KAGVTQTPRYLIKTRGQQVTLSCSPISGHRSVSWYQQTPGQGLQFLFEYFSETQRNKGNFPGRFSGRQFSNSRSEMNVSTLELGDSALYLCASSLEYDQPQHFGDGTRLSIL.

DNA of the CDR3: TGTGCCAGCAGCTCGGACAGGGCGAGCACTAATGAAAAACTGTTTTTT. Protein product: CASSSDRASTNEKLFF. The chain has TRBV7-8 and TRBJ1-4; 8 nucleotides agree with TRBD1. V lost 4 bases to trimming and J lost 2 bases; unmatched junction nucleotides: 6. From germline, CDR1 is SGHVS and CDR2 FQNEAQ. CDR3 length: 16 residues.

The genes are TRBV3-1 and TRBJ2-7, with D possibly called TRBD1 or TRBD2 (5 bases each). Between the trimmed V and J ends, which lost 1 base and 7 bases, there was a span of 20 bases. There are 16 residues in the CDR3. Germline V gives CDR1 LGHDT, CDR2 YNNKEL (reference sequence). CDR3 in DNA: TGTGCCAGCAGCCAAGTCGGGGCGGGCTTGACGTGGGAGCAGTACTTC. This encodes CASSQVGAGLTWEQYF.

To note about this clonotype: This clone may be a read error of a much larger clone one base away. The rearrangement uses TRBV11-2 and TRBJ2-6; maybe TRBD1 (5 bases). V lost 5 bases, J lost 1 base, and 15 bases lay in between. Germline CDR1 and CDR2: SGHAT and FQNNGV. This CDR3 comprises 17 residues. CDR3 bases: TGTGCCAGCAGCCCACCCAGAAGGGGTTCTGGGGCCAACGTCCTGACTTTC. Its translation is CASSPPRRGSGANVLTF.

CDR3 protein: CASKSSNEQYF. In DNA, the CDR3 is TGTGCCAGCAAGTCGAGTAACGAGCAGTACTTC. The gene calls are TRBV7-2 and TRBJ2-7; no clear D gene. Germline lookup yields CDR1 SGHTA and CDR2 FQGNSA. The CDR3 totals 11 residues. The V gene lost 7 bases and the J gene lost 5 bases, with 9 bases spanning the gap.

This sequence joins TRBV3-1 and TRBJ1-3; D is possibly TRBD1 (6 bases). The V gene's germline CDR1 is LGHDT and CDR2 YNNKEL (reference sequence). Trimming left V 0 bases short and J 3 bases short, with 12 bases between. This CDR3 is 16 amino acids long. The CDR3 DNA reads as TGTGCCAGCAGCCAAGATACGGGGGCAGGTGGAAACACCATATATTTT. This codes for CASSQDTGAGGNTIYF.

This clonotype was counted many times. The chain recombines TRBV20-1 with TRBJ1-4, with a possible D match to TRBD1 (6 bases). The V end lost 0 bases, the J end lost 8 bases, and 19 bases lay between the germline ends. Germline V gene lookup returns CDR1 DFQATT and CDR2 SNEGSKA (reference sequence). This CDR3 is built from 16 residues. In DNA, the CDR3 is TGCAGTGCTAGAGACCCCTTCGCAGGGGCTTTGGAAAAACTGTTTTTT. Its protein is CSARDPFAGALEKLFF.

The chain uses TRBV12-3 or TRBV12-4 and TRBJ2-2; TRBD1 is a possible D gene (5 bases). CDR3 length equals 14 residues. V was trimmed by 1 base and J by 3 bases, leaving 6 bases between them. The DNA for the CDR3 is TGTGCCAGCAGTTTAGGCAGGGACACCGGGGAGCTGTTTTTT. It specifies CASSLGRDTGELFF.